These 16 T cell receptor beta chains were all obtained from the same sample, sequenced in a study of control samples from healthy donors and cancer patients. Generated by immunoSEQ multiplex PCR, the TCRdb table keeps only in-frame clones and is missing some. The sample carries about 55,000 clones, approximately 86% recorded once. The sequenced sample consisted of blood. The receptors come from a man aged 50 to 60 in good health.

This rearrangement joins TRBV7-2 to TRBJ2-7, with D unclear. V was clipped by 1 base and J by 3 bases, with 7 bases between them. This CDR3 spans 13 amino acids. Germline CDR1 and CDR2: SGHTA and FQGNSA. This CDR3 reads CASSLVGGYEQYF. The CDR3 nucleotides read TGTGCCAGCAGCTTAGTCGGCGGCTACGAGCAGTACTTC. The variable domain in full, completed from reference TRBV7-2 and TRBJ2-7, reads GAGVSQSPSNKVTEKGKDVELRCDPISGHTALYWYRQSLGQGLEFLIYFQGNSAPDKSGLPSDRFSAERTGGSVSTLTIQRTQQEDSAVYLCASSLVGGYEQYFGPGTRLTVT.

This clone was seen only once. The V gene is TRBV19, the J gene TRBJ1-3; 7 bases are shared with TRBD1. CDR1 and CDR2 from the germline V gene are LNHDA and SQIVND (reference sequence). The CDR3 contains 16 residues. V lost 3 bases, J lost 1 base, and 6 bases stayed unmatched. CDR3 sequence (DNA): TGTGCCAGTAGTATCCTGGCAGGGGGATCTGGAAACACCATATATTTT. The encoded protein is CASSILAGGSGNTIYF.

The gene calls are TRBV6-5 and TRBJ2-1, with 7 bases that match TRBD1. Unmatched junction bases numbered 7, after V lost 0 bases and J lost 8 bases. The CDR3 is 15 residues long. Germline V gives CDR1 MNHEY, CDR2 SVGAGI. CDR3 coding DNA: TGTGCCAGCAGTTACTCAGGGGGCTTAGGGTATGAGCAGTTCTTC. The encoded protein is CASSYSGGLGYEQFF.

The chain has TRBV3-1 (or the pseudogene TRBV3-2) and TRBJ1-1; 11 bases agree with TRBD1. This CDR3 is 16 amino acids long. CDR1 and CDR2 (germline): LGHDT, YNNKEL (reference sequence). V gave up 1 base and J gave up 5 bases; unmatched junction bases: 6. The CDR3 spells CASSQGWTGGATEAFF. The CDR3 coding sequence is TGTGCCAGCAGCCAAGGTTGGACAGGGGGCGCTACTGAAGCTTTCTTT.

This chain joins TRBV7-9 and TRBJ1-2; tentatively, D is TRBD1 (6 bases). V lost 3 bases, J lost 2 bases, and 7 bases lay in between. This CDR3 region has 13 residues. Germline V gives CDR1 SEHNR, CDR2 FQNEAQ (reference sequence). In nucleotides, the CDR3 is TGTGCCAGCAGCTTTACAGGGAACTATGGCTACACCTTC. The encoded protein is CASSFTGNYGYTF.

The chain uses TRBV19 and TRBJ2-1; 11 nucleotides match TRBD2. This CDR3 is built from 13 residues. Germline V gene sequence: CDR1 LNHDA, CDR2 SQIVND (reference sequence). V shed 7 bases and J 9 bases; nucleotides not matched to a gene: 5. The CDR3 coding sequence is TGTGCCAGTATGGTACTAGCGGGAGCTGAGCAGTTCTTC. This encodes CASMVLAGAEQFF.

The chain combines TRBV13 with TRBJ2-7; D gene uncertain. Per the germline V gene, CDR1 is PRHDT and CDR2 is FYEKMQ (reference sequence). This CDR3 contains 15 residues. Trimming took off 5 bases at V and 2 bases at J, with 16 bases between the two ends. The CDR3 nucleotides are TGTGCCAGCAGCCCGCAATCCCGCCCCACCTACGAGCAGTACTTC. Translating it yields CASSPQSRPTYEQYF.

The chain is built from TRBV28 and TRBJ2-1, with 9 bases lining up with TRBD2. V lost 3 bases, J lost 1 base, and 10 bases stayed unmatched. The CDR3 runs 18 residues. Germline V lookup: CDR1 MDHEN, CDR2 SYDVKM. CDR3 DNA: TGTGCCAGCAGTTTGTATAGCGGGAGTGGACTGTCCTACAATGAGCAGTTCTTC. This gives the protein CASSLYSGSGLSYNEQFF.

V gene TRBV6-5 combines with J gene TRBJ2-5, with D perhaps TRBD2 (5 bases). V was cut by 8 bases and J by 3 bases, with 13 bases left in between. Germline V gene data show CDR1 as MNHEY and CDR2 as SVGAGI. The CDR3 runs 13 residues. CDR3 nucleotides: TGTGCCAGCCGCACGGGAACCGAAGAGACCCAGTACTTC. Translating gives CASRTGTEETQYF.

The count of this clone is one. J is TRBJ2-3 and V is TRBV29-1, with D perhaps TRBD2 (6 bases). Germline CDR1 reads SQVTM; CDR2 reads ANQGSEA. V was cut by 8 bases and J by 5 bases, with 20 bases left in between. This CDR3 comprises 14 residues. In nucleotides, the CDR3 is TGCAGCTATGGAGGGCAGGCCCATCGAGATACGCAGTATTTT. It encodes CSYGGQAHRDTQYF.

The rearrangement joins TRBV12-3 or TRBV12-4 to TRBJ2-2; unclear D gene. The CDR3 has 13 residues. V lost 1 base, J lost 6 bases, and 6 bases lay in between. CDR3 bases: TGTGCCAGCAGTTTAGAGATGGCCGGGGAGCTGTTTTTT. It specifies CASSLEMAGELFF.

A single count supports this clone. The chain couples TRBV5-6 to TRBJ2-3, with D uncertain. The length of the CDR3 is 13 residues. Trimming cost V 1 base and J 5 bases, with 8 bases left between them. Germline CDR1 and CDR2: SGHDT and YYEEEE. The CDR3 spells CASSLNPEDTQYF. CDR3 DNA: TGTGCCAGCAGCTTGAACCCCGAAGATACGCAGTATTTT.

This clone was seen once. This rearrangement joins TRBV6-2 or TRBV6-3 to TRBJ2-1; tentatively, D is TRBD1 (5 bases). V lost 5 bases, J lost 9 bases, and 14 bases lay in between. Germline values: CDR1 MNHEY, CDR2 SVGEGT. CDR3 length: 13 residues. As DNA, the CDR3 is TGTGCCAGCAGTAGGGGCGGAGTGGGTGAGCAGTTCTTC. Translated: CASSRGGVGEQFF.

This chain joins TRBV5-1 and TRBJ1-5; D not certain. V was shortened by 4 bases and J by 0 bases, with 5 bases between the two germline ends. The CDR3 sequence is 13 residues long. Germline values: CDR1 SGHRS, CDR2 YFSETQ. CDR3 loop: CASSLNSNQPQHF. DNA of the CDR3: TGCGCCAGCAGCCTTAATAGCAATCAGCCCCAGCATTTT.

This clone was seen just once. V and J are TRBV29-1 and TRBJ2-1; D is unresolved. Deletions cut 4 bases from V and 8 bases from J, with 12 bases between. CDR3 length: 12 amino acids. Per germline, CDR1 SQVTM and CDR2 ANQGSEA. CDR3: CSVAPPGDEQFF. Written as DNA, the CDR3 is TGCAGCGTTGCCCCACCCGGCGATGAGCAGTTCTTC.

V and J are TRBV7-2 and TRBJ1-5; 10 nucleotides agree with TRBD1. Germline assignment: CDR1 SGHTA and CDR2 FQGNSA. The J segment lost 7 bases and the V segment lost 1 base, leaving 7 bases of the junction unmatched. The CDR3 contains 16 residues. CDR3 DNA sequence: TGTGCCAGCAGCTTAGAAGGGGGACAGGGGTTGCAGCCCCAGCATTTT. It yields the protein CASSLEGGQGLQPQHF. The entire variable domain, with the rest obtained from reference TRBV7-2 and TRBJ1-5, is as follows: GAGVSQSPSNKVTEKGKDVELRCDPISGHTALYWYRQSLGQGLEFLIYFQGNSAPDKSGLPSDRFSAERTGGSVSTLTIQRTQQEDSAVYLCASSLEGGQGLQPQHFGDGTRLSIL.